This T cell receptor beta chain was found in a study of blood T cells in healthy people across ages. Study-level results: Estimated diversity across one million T cells was deemed an underestimate.

This CDR3 region has 14 residues. Germline V gene lookup returns CDR1 SGHRS and CDR2 YFSETQ. With 5 bases removed from V and 11 bases from J, the gap between germline ends came to 22 bases. There were healthy Caucasian individuals from Russia, aged 6 to 90, serving as donors. Peripheral blood from each donor was collected in a volume of approximately 10 milliliters. Per-sample yields of isolated PBMCs were at least 6 million. As for this clonotype: Its target is unknown.

The use of a sample-barcoded 5' primer and a J-beta primer mix characterized a second PCR of roughly 6 to 11 cycles. TCRdb redid the calling of the 5' RACE reads with MiXCR, one entry per CDR3 protein. The data contain about 830,000 distinct CDR3 sequences, nearly 60% of them seen just once; the ten biggest clones take up approximately 21%. The sequenced material came from blood. This chain connects TRBV5-1 to TRBJ2-5; D is tentatively TRBD1 or TRBD2 (6 bases each). The sequence came from a man under 40 in good health. This CDR3 reads CASSLTYGGNEQYF. CDR3 coding DNA: TGCGCCAGCAGTCTGACATACGGGGGCAATGAGCAGTACTTC.